This T cell receptor (beta chain) was sequenced for a study of radiotherapy plus CTLA-4 blockade in lung cancer. V was trimmed by 0 bases and J by 5 bases, leaving 7 bases between them. CDR1 ENHRY and CDR2 SYGVKD come from the germline V gene. CDR3 size: 14 residues. The assay was immunoSEQ multiplex PCR, and TCRdb's table has in-frame clones only and misses some. This repertoire shows approximately 90,000 clones, 80% to 90% found once; its top ten account for around 0.8%. Enrolled patients, whose metastatic non-small-cell lung cancer was chemo-refractory, received focal radiation plus CTLA-4 blockade with ipilimumab.

The receptor was isolated from a human donor with non-small cell lung cancer who had stable disease on radiotherapy plus ipilimumab. V and J are TRBV10-3 and TRBJ2-2, with D possibly being TRBD2 (5 bases). The material was peripheral blood, obtained from a patient treated with radiotherapy plus ipilimumab. CDR3 sequence (DNA): TGTGCCATCAGTGAGTCCGGGGTGACCGGGGAGCTGTTTTTT. Translation: CAISESGVTGELFF.